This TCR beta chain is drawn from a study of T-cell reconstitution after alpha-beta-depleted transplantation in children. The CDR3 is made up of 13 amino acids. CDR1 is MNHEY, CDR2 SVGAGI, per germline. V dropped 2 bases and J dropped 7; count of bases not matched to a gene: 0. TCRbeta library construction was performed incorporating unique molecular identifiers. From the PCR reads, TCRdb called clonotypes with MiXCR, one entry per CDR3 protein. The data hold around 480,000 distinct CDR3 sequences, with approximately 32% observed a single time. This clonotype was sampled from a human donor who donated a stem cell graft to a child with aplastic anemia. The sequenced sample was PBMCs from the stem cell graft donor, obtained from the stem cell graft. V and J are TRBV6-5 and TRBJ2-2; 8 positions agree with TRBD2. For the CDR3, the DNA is TGTGCCAGCAGTTACCGGGAGGGCGGGGAGCTGTTTTTT. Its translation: CASSYREGGELFF.